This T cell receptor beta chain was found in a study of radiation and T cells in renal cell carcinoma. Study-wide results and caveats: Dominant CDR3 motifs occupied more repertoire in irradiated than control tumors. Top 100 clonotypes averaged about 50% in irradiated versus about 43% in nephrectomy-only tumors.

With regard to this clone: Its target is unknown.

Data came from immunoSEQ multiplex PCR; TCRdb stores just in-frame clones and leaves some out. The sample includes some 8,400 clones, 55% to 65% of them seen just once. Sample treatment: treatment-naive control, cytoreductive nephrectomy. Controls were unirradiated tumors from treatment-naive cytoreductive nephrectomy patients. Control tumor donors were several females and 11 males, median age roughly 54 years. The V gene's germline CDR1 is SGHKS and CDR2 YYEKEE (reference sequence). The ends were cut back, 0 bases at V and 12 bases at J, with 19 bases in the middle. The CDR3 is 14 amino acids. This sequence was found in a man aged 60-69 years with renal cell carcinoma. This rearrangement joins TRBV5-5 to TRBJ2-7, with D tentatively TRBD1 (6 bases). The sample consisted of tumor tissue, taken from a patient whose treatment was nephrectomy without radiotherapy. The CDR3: CASSLDLGMGAAYF. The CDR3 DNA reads TGTGCCAGCAGCTTGGATTTGGGGATGGGGGCCGCGTACTTC. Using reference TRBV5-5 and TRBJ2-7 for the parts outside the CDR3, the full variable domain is DAGVTQSPTHLIKTRGQQVTLRCSPISGHKSVSWYQQVLGQGPQFIFQYYEKEERGRGNFPDRFSARQFPNYSSELNVNALLLGDSALYLCASSLDLGMGAAYFGPGTRLTVT.